This T cell receptor (beta chain) was found in a study of blood T cell repertoires in COVID-19. About the research overall: Researchers got acute and convalescent COVID-19 samples from the United States, Italy and Spain. Nucleic acid was either cDNA or gDNA, and it came from T cells, B-cell-depleted T cells, or PBMCs.

In the original workflow: Amplifying reference gene primers gave estimates of nucleated cell counts. Data came from immunoSEQ multiplex PCR; TCRdb stores just in-frame clones and leaves some out. That table furnishes V, J and clone size, whereas the DNA furnished D and trimming. The sample has 90,000 to 150,000 clones, about 85% seen once; the top ten hold approximately 10%. The V segment lost 7 bases and the J segment 4 bases; nucleotides outside the gene matches: 8. CDR1 and CDR2 (germline): MDHEN, SYDVKM. The CDR3 has 15 residues. The sequenced sample was peripheral blood. The V and J genes are TRBV28 and TRBJ1-2; 11 bases map to TRBD1. The receptor's source is an elderly man with acute or convalescent COVID-19. CDR3 residues: CASTPGTGGIYGYTF. CDR3 bases: TGTGCCAGCACTCCGGGGACAGGGGGTATCTATGGCTACACCTTC.